This T cell receptor (beta chain) comes out of a study of cytomegalovirus exposure and HLA in healthy donors. The PCR was carried out with 60 Vbeta primers and 13 Jbeta primers. This table comes from immunoSEQ multiplex PCR, and its TCRdb copy is limited to in-frame clones, with some not included. The table has 200,000 to 250,000 clones, 85% to 90% seen once. The V gene lost 1 base and the J gene lost 4 bases, with 17 bases spanning the gap. Germline V CDR1 and CDR2: SGHDN, FVKESK. This CDR3 is built from 17 residues. The sample consisted of PBMCs. This receptor was obtained from a human donor in good health. The chain uses TRBV14 and TRBJ2-1, with D possibly being TRBD2 (5 bases). The CDR3 nucleotides are TGTGCCAGCAGCCAAGGGATATTTCGGGGAGAATACAATGAGCAGTTCTTC. Residues: CASSQGIFRGEYNEQFF.